These T cell receptor beta chains were read from a single sample in a study of shared clonotypes between healthy human individuals. Only in-frame clones appear in the TCRdb table, and some are missing; sequencing was by immunoSEQ multiplex PCR. Of about 2.2 million clones in the sample, roughly 91% were seen once. Sequenced sample: naive CD8+ T cells from PBMCs. These receptors were taken from a man aged 18 to 35 in good health. Some clones in this sample may be carry-over from other donors' samples. CDR3s include the opening cysteine and the closing phenylalanine or tryptophan. The D gene is left open where the match is weak. Not every row has a clone size; where given, it reads once, few, many or a size class.

V gene	clone size	J gene	CDR3 length	D gene	CDR3 protein	CDR3 DNA
TRBV28	.	TRBJ2-7	16	TRBD2	CASSLLLAGGSDEQYF	TGTGCCAGCAGTTTATTACTAGCGGGAGGCTCCGACGAGCAGTACTTC
TRBV5-1	.	TRBJ1-2	13	TRBD1	CASRTGEPYGYTF	TGCGCCAGCAGGACAGGGGAGCCTTATGGCTACACCTTC
TRBV28	.	TRBJ1-4	15	TRBD1	CASRLGTDLGEKLFF	TGTGCCAGCAGGTTAGGGACAGATTTGGGTGAAAAACTGTTTTTT
TRBV6-5	.	TRBJ2-3	15	.	CASRPSRGNTDTQYF	TGTGCCAGCAGACCTTCTCGCGGGAATACAGATACGCAGTATTTT
TRBV6-5	.	TRBJ2-7	13	.	CASSYVGPREQYF	TGTGCCAGCAGTTACGTCGGTCCGAGGGAGCAGTACTTC
TRBV6-6	.	TRBJ1-4	16	.	CASSYLHRGLYEKLFF	TGTGCCAGCAGTTACCTCCATCGAGGTCTTTATGAAAAACTGTTTTTT
TRBV27	.	TRBJ2-2	15	.	CASSLGAGGTGELFF	TGTGCCAGCAGTTTAGGAGCGGGCGGGACCGGGGAGCTGTTTTTT
TRBV9	.	TRBJ2-1	17	TRBD2	CASSVPTKSGTYNEQFF	TGTGCCAGCAGCGTCCCGACGAAAAGCGGGACCTACAATGAGCAGTTCTTC
TRBV7-9	.	TRBJ2-1	16	.	CASSSPRISRVNEQFF	TGTGCCAGCAGCTCCCCACGAATTAGTAGAGTCAATGAGCAGTTCTTC
TRBV9	once	TRBJ2-3	17	TRBD2	CASSVEAGTSATDTQYF	TGTGCCAGCAGCGTAGAAGCGGGGACTAGCGCCACAGATACGCAGTATTTT
TRBV29-1	.	TRBJ2-1	15	TRBD1	CSVEGDRELNNEQFF	TGCAGCGTTGAGGGCGACAGGGAATTGAACAATGAGCAGTTCTTC
TRBV7-9	.	TRBJ2-6	18	.	CATNRGGHPSSGANVLTF	TGTGCCACCAACCGTGGGGGACACCCGAGCTCTGGGGCCAACGTCCTGACTTTC
TRBV10-2	.	TRBJ1-2	14	.	CASSESGPHYGYTF	TGCGCCAGCAGTGAGTCGGGGCCACACTATGGCTACACCTTC
TRBV9	.	TRBJ1-1	16	.	CASSARLGLKGTEAFF	TGTGCCAGCAGCGCCCGCCTGGGACTCAAAGGGACTGAAGCTTTCTTT
TRBV15	once	TRBJ1-2	14	.	CATSTGKAEYGYTF	TGTGCCACCAGCACAGGGAAAGCAGAATATGGCTACACCTTC
TRBV18	once	TRBJ2-7	14	TRBD2	CASSQREASYEQYF	TGTGCCAGCTCACAGCGGGAGGCCTCCTACGAGCAGTACTTC
TRBV7-9	.	TRBJ2-5	17	.	CASSGLRSGRPQETQYF	TGTGCCAGCAGCGGTCTTCGATCGGGACGGCCACAAGAGACCCAGTACTTC
TRBV28	.	TRBJ2-6	15	.	CASSVGGGRANVLTF	TGTGCCAGCAGTGTCGGAGGGGGCAGGGCCAACGTCCTGACTTTC
TRBV2	.	TRBJ2-7	17	.	CASNVPLGGPSSYEQYF	TGTGCCAGCAACGTCCCTCTCGGCGGGCCTAGCTCCTACGAGCAGTACTTC
TRBV9	once	TRBJ1-1	16	.	CASSVRPLDGDTEAFF	TGTGCCAGCAGCGTAAGGCCGCTAGACGGTGACACGGAAGCTTTCTTT
TRBV28	.	TRBJ2-7	13	.	CASSFATRGEQYF	TGTGCCAGCAGTTTCGCAACGAGGGGCGAGCAGTACTTC
TRBV27	.	TRBJ2-7	16	TRBD2	CASSLARGSPSYEQYF	TGTGCCAGCAGTTTAGCGCGCGGGAGTCCGTCCTACGAGCAGTACTTC
TRBV28	.	TRBJ1-1	14	.	CASSFVEGNTEAFF	TGTGCCAGCAGTTTTGTAGAAGGGAACACTGAAGCTTTCTTT
TRBV27	.	TRBJ1-1	13	.	CASSLVRDTEAFF	TGTGCCAGCAGTTTAGTTCGCGACACTGAAGCTTTCTTT
TRBV7-3	.	TRBJ2-1	17	TRBD2	CASSLRGGGSSYNEQFF	TGTGCCAGCAGCCTACGGGGTGGCGGGAGCTCCTACAATGAGCAGTTCTTC
TRBV6-5	.	TRBJ2-7	13	.	CASSYSFPYEQYF	TGTGCCAGCAGTTACTCTTTCCCCTACGAGCAGTACTTC
TRBV5-1	once	TRBJ1-4	16	TRBD1	CASREEETGRNEKLFF	TGCGCCAGCAGGGAAGAGGAGACAGGGAGGAATGAAAAACTGTTTTTT
TRBV7-9	.	TRBJ2-5	15	.	CASSLAAGYGETQYF	TGTGCCAGCAGCTTAGCGGCGGGGTACGGCGAGACCCAGTACTTC
TRBV6-5	.	TRBJ1-1	14	.	CASSYAGWGTEAFF	TGTGCCAGCAGTTACGCGGGTTGGGGCACTGAAGCTTTCTTT
TRBV2	.	TRBJ2-1	15	.	CAITLRRSSYNEQFF	TGTGCCATTACGTTGCGGAGGTCCTCCTACAATGAGCAGTTCTTC
TRBV7-9	.	TRBJ2-7	15	.	CASSLVQGGGYEQYF	TGTGCCAGCAGCTTAGTGCAAGGTGGGGGGTACGAGCAGTACTTC
TRBV2	.	TRBJ2-3	14	.	CASKHGTYTDTQYF	TGTGCCAGCAAACACGGGACTTACACAGATACGCAGTATTTT
TRBV19	.	TRBJ2-1	15	TRBD2	CASSILAGTPGEQFF	TGTGCCAGTAGTATTCTAGCGGGGACCCCTGGTGAGCAGTTCTTC
TRBV7-9	.	TRBJ2-7	13	TRBD2	CASSTGLGYEQYF	TGTGCCAGCAGCACGGGACTAGGCTACGAGCAGTACTTC
TRBV18	.	TRBJ2-7	16	.	CASSPRGGIYSYEQYF	TGTGCCAGCTCACCACGGGGCGGAATCTACTCCTACGAGCAGTACTTC
TRBV6-5	.	TRBJ2-7	14	.	CASSFGPASYEQYF	TGTGCCAGCAGTTTTGGACCCGCCTCCTACGAGCAGTACTTC
TRBV13	.	TRBJ2-7	15	.	CASSLGDLVSGEQYF	TGTGCCAGCAGCTTAGGGGACCTCGTATCAGGCGAGCAGTACTTC
TRBV27	.	TRBJ2-7	15	TRBD1	CASSSPDRGLNEQYF	TGTGCCAGCAGTTCCCCCGACAGGGGGCTCAACGAGCAGTACTTC
TRBV29-1	.	TRBJ2-7	13	TRBD2	CSVEVAGGDEQYF	TGCAGCGTTGAGGTAGCGGGAGGGGACGAGCAGTACTTC
TRBV7-6	.	TRBJ1-2	15	.	CASSLKIGGASGYTF	TGTGCCAGCAGCTTAAAAATCGGGGGAGCAAGTGGCTACACCTTC
TRBV7-9	.	TRBJ2-3	15	.	CASSLGPSSTDTQYF	TGTGCCAGCAGCTTAGGGCCCTCAAGCACAGATACGCAGTATTTT
TRBV27	.	TRBJ2-3	16	.	CASSLLSRDLGDTQYF	TGTGCCAGCAGTTTATTATCGCGGGACTTAGGAGATACGCAGTATTTT
TRBV19	once	TRBJ1-1	12	.	CASKGVNTEAFF	TGTGCCAGTAAGGGTGTAAACACTGAAGCTTTCTTT
TRBV9	.	TRBJ2-3	13	.	CASSVGSTDTQYF	TGTGCCAGCAGCGTAGGTAGCACAGATACGCAGTATTTT
TRBV11-3	.	TRBJ1-5	16	TRBD1	CASSFVGRGNNQPQHF	TGTGCCAGCAGCTTCGTGGGCAGGGGGAACAATCAGCCCCAGCATTTT
TRBV28	.	TRBJ2-1	13	.	CASTLVSYNEQFF	TGTGCCAGCACCCTGGTGAGTTACAATGAGCAGTTCTTC
TRBV9	.	TRBJ2-4	15	TRBD1	CASSEGTAAKNIQYF	TGTGCCAGCAGCGAAGGGACAGCAGCCAAAAACATTCAGTACTTC
TRBV25-1	.	TRBJ1-5	12	.	CASSLGSQPQHF	TGTGCCAGCAGTTTGGGGAGCCAGCCCCAGCATTTT
TRBV15	once	TRBJ2-7	18	TRBD2	CATSSTGTSGAPSYEQYF	TGTGCCACCAGCAGTACCGGGACTAGCGGGGCCCCCTCCTACGAGCAGTACTTC